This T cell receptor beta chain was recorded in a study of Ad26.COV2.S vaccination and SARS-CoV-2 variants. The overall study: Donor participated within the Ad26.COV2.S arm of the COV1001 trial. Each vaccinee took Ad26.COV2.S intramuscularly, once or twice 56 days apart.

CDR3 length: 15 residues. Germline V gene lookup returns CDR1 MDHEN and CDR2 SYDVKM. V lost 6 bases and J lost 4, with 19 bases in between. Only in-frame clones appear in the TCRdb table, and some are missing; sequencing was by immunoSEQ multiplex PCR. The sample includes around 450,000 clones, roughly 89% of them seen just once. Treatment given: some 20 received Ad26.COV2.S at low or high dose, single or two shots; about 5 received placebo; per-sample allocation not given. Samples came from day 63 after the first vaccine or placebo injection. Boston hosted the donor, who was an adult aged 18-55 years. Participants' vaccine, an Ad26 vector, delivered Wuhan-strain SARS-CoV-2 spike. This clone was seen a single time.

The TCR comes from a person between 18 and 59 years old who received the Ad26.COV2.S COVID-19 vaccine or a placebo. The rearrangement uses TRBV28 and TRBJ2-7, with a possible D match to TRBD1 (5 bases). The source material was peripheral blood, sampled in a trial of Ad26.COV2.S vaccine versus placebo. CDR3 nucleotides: TGTGCCAGCAGAGATCCGACCGCAAAGGGGTACGAGCAGTACTTC. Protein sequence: CASRDPTAKGYEQYF.